This T cell receptor (beta chain) emerged from a study of blood T cell repertoires in COVID-19 (dated by TCRdb to about 2020). For the study in its entirety: The collaborator samples originated in the United States, Italy and Spain and spanned the acute and convalescent phases of COVID-19. The prospective study material was composed of cDNA or gDNA derived from T cells, B-cell-depleted T cells, or PBMCs. Deeply sampled blood TCRbeta repertoires from subjects exposed to, actively infected with, or recovered from COVID-19 were included in the dataset. The repertoires were released in a freely available public database meant as a resource for research on the immune response to SARS-CoV-2. The samples were drawn from two sources: the first 160 participants of the ongoing ImmuneRACE study, and over 1,000 subjects contributed by 6 global collaborators. A de-identified subject ID, COVID-19 status, age in years and sex were almost always included in the sample metadata. Where available, HLA class I and class II types were taken from metadata supplied by the sample provider and were not determined by assay-based typing. Results the study describes overall, beyond this receptor: The quantity of clinical and demographic metadata differed by source and by participant and was supplied without curation.

In the case of this clone: Its antigen specificity is not known. Per-base quality was not reported, and no clone a single base away is much larger than it.

Participants in the prospective study were aged roughly 18 to 89 years, lived in 24 United States geographic areas, and enrolled through a virtual design. To assign participants to cohorts, the prospective study relied on clinical history that participants themselves reported in a screening survey and a study questionnaire. Each participant in the prospective study had whole blood, serum and a nasopharyngeal or oropharyngeal swab collected by mobile phlebotomists. Participants in the prospective study had the option to provide additional blood draws and questionnaires over an approximately two-month period. Before DNA extraction, blood samples from the prospective study were shipped at room temperature or frozen. The immunoSEQ Assay, a bias-controlled multiplex PCR, was used to amplify TCRbeta CDR3 regions from genomic DNA. The paper's data handling went like this. Nucleated cell counts per sample were estimated from amplification of reference gene primers within the assay. To quantify the absolute abundance of each unique TCRbeta CDR3 rearrangement, sequence reads were collapsed and filtered. For each sample, productive Simpson clonality was calculated by taking the square root of Simpson's diversity index across productive rearrangements. TCRdb limited this immuneACCESS table to in-frame rearrangements with V and J called. A share of clones is missing; checked studies link under half to unresolved V genes, and the rest is unexplained. The DNA gave D and trimming, while V, J and clone size come from that table. The sample table lists fewer than 450,000 clones, roughly 90% of them with a count of one. Of the sample, approximately 2.1% falls within the top ten clones.

The germline ends are 5 bases apart after V is trimmed by 3 bases and J by 0 bases. Sequences MNHNS (CDR1) and SASEGT (CDR2) are obtained from the germline V gene. Spanning cysteine to phenylalanine, the CDR3 consists of 14 amino acids. The entry retains the CDR3 DNA only, 42 bases that are in frame from base 1. The V gene is TRBV6-1 and the J gene is TRBJ1-4, with no reliable assignment of the D segment. The sample consisted of PBMCs or T cells enriched from blood (not recorded which). The sequence derives from a middle-aged woman with acute COVID-19. The CDR3 protein: CASSDSSTNEKLFF. The sequence in DNA is TGTGCCAGCAGTGACAGTTCAACTAATGAAAAACTGTTTTTT.